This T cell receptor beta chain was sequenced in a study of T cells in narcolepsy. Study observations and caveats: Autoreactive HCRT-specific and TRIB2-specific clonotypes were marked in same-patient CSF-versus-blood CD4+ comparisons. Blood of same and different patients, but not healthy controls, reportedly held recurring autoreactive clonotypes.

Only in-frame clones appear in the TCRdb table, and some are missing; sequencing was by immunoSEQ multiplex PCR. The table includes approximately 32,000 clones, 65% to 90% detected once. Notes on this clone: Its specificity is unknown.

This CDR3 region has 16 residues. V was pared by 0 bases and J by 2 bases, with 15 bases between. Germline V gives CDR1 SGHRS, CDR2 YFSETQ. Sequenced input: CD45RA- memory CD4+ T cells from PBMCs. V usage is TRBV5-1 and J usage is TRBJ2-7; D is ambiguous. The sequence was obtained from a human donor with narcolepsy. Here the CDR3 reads CASSLAAQDPPYEQYF. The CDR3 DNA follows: TGCGCCAGCAGCTTGGCCGCCCAGGATCCGCCCTACGAGCAGTACTTC. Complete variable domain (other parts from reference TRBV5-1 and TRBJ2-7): KAGVTQTPRYLIKTRGQQVTLSCSPISGHRSVSWYQQTPGQGLQFLFEYFSETQRNKGNFPGRFSGRQFSNSRSEMNVSTLELGDSALYLCASSLAAQDPPYEQYFGPGTRLTVT.